The 17 T cell receptor beta chains below were found in one sample sequenced in a study of blood T cell repertoires in COVID-19. TCRdb's copy holds only in-frame clones and misses some; the assay was immunoSEQ multiplex PCR. The sample has some 150,000 clones, just under 85% seen once. Sample: peripheral blood. Source of these receptors: a man aged 35 to 55 who had recovered from COVID-19.

This clone showed up just a few times. The rearrangement links TRBV2 to TRBJ1-6; D is ambiguous. CDR3 size: 17 residues. Germline loops: CDR1 SNHLY, CDR2 FYNNEI. V lost 7 bases, J lost 6 bases, and 22 bases lay in between. DNA of the CDR3: TGTGCCAGCAAGGTCGGACTTTCCGCATCTACTAATTCACCCCTCCACTTT. It translates to CASKVGLSASTNSPLHF. Full variable domain (outside the CDR3, taken from reference TRBV2 and TRBJ1-6): EPEVTQTPSHQVTQMGQEVILRCVPISNHLYFYWYRQILGQKVEFLVSFYNNEISEKSEIFDDQFSVERPDGSNFTLKIRSTKLEDSAMYFCASKVGLSASTNSPLHFGNGTRLTVT.

The V and J genes are TRBV7-2 and TRBJ1-4; D is perhaps TRBD1 (5 bases). Germline values: CDR1 SGHTA, CDR2 FQGNSA. V was cut by 2 bases and J by 5 bases, with 12 bases left in between. CDR3 size: 15 residues. CDR3 in DNA: TGTGCCAGCAGCTTATTAGGACAAGGAAATGAAAAACTGTTTTTT. It encodes CASSLLGQGNEKLFF.

This clone appeared a few times. As DNA, the CDR3 is TGTGCCAGCAGTTCAAGCCTCCAAGAGACCCAGTACTTC. Its protein is CASSSSLQETQYF. The chain uses TRBV7-9 and TRBJ2-5; no firm D call. The CDR3 spans 13 residues. V was clipped by 6 bases and J by 1 base, with 9 bases between them. Per germline, CDR1 SEHNR and CDR2 FQNEAQ (reference sequence).

The chain uses TRBV6-5 and TRBJ2-7; no clear D gene. Trimming shortened V by 6 bases and J by 0 bases, and 12 bases separated the two germline ends. This CDR3 spans 14 amino acids. From germline, CDR1 is MNHEY and CDR2 SVGAGI. CDR3 loop: CASRSDMSSYEQYF. CDR3 coding DNA: TGTGCCAGCAGGTCTGACATGAGCTCCTACGAGCAGTACTTC.

This clone showed up just a few times. The chain links TRBV10-3 to TRBJ1-2; D may be TRBD1 (6 bases). CDR3 size: 16 residues. Between the trimmed V and J ends, which lost 2 bases and 4 bases, there was a span of 17 bases. The germline V gene has CDR1 ENHRY and CDR2 SYGVKD. The DNA of the CDR3 is TGTGCCATCAGTGAGCCTCAATTGGGGGCCTCCTATGGCTACACCTTC. This encodes CAISEPQLGASYGYTF.

V is TRBV19 and J is TRBJ2-7; D call uncertain. The V end lost 5 bases, the J end lost 2 bases, and 19 bases lay between the germline ends. The CDR3 covers 16 residues. Germline assignment: CDR1 LNHDA and CDR2 SQIVND (reference sequence). CDR3 in amino acids: CASSFYIDSATYEQYF. CDR3 coding DNA: TGTGCCAGTAGTTTCTACATCGACTCCGCAACCTACGAGCAGTACTTC. Supplemented by reference TRBV19 and TRBJ2-7, the full variable domain reads DGGITQSPKYLFRKEGQNVTLSCEQNLNHDAMYWYRQDPGQGLRLIYYSQIVNDFQKGDIAEGYSVSREKKESFPLTVTSAQKNPTAFYLCASSFYIDSATYEQYFGPGTRLTVT.

The chain couples TRBV12-3 or TRBV12-4 to TRBJ2-6; no reliable D call. This CDR3 has 11 amino acids. Trimming removed 10 bases at V and 2 bases at J, with 3 bases between. The CDR3 loop is CATTGANVLTF. CDR3 DNA sequence: TGTGCCACCACTGGGGCCAACGTCCTGACTTTC.

The V gene is TRBV27, the J gene TRBJ1-2, with D possibly matching TRBD1 (5 bases). Germline assignment: CDR1 MNHEY and CDR2 SMNVEV (reference sequence). With 6 bases removed from V and 7 bases from J, the gap between germline ends came to 12 bases. This CDR3 contains 12 residues. The CDR3: CASSPGSGGYTF. CDR3 sequence (DNA): TGTGCCAGCAGCCCAGGGTCGGGTGGCTACACCTTC.

This sequence joins TRBV10-3 and TRBJ1-1; D remains ambiguous. The CDR3 has 15 amino acids. Germline V gene lookup returns CDR1 ENHRY and CDR2 SYGVKD. The V gene lost 2 bases and the J gene lost 4 bases, with 14 bases spanning the gap. The CDR3 DNA sequence: TGTGCCATCAGTGAGGTGGCAGAGGGATTCACTGAAGCTTTCTTT. It codes for CAISEVAEGFTEAFF.

The V and J genes are TRBV6-5 and TRBJ1-3; the match to TRBD1 covers 8 bases. V was pared by 6 bases and J by 0 bases, with 4 bases of the junction left unmatched. The CDR3 has 15 amino acids. Germline CDR1 MNHEY, CDR2 SVGAGI. CDR3 nucleotides: TGTGCCAGCAGGGGACAGGCTACCTCTGGAAACACCATATATTTT. Protein sequence: CASRGQATSGNTIYF.

The chain has TRBV12-3 or TRBV12-4 and TRBJ2-1, with D perhaps matching TRBD1 (5 bases). CDR3 length equals 12 residues. Trimming shortened V by 6 bases and J by 6 bases, and 9 bases separated the two germline ends. In DNA, the CDR3 is TGTGCCAGCAGCGAAGGGGTCAATGAGCAGTTCTTC. This gives the protein CASSEGVNEQFF.

The V gene is TRBV19, the J gene TRBJ1-5, with TRBD1 identical over 11 bases. Germline V gene data show CDR1 as LNHDA and CDR2 as SQIVND (reference sequence). The CDR3 spans 15 residues. After removal of 6 bases from V and 7 bases from J, the junction contained 8 bases not matched to a gene. CDR3 sequence reads: CASSLRGQGGQPQHF. Written as DNA, the CDR3 is TGTGCCAGTAGCCTTAGGGGACAGGGGGGGCAGCCCCAGCATTTT.

J is TRBJ2-7 and V is TRBV5-4; no definite D call. Germline CDR1 SGHNT, CDR2 YYREEE (reference sequence). The CDR3 runs 13 residues. The V end lost 4 bases, the J end lost 1 base, and 9 bases lay between the germline ends. The CDR3 DNA follows: TGTGCCAGCAGCGGCACACCATCCTACGAGCAGTACTTC. This codes for CASSGTPSYEQYF.

This chain uses TRBV4-1 with TRBJ2-7, with 9 nucleotides matching TRBD1. Per the germline V gene, CDR1 is MGHRA and CDR2 is YSYEKL. J gave up 5 bases and V 2 bases, and 7 bases lay outside the gene matches. The CDR3 has 15 residues. The CDR3 loop reads CASSQWGQGRDEQYF. DNA for the CDR3: TGCGCCAGCAGCCAATGGGGACAGGGACGGGACGAGCAGTACTTC.

The chain joins TRBV10-3 to TRBJ2-3; D is uncertain. Germline CDR1 is ENHRY and CDR2 is SYGVKD. The V gene lost 3 bases and the J gene lost 2 bases, with 12 bases spanning the gap. The CDR3 length is 15 residues. This CDR3 reads CAISETSSHTDTQYF. In nucleotides, the CDR3 is TGTGCCATCAGTGAAACAAGTTCCCACACAGATACGCAGTATTTT.

The chain employs TRBV4-1 and TRBJ2-7; 7 nucleotides align to TRBD2. Germline V gene data show CDR1 as MGHRA and CDR2 as YSYEKL. The CDR3 consists of 16 residues. Germline trimming cut 2 bases from V and 4 bases from J; bases unmatched to any gene: 11. CDR3 amino acids: CASSQLGRGTMYEQYF. The CDR3 DNA follows: TGCGCCAGCAGCCAATTGGGGAGGGGAACAATGTACGAGCAGTACTTC.

The V gene is TRBV4-3, the J gene TRBJ2-5, with 7 nucleotides matching TRBD1. The CDR3 loop spans 15 amino acids. Germline-derived CDR1 and CDR2 are LGHNA and YSLEER. The J segment lost 5 bases and the V segment lost 2 bases, leaving 8 bases of the junction unmatched. The CDR3 nucleotides are TGCGCCAGCAGCCAAACTGACAGGGCGCAGGAGACCCAGTACTTC. This encodes CASSQTDRAQETQYF.